Presented here are 11 T cell receptor beta chains from one specimen sequenced in a study of cytomegalovirus exposure and HLA in healthy donors. Primers included in the PCR were 60 Vbeta and 13 Jbeta primers. Sequenced by immunoSEQ multiplex PCR; TCRdb stores in-frame clones only, minus some. Of approximately 130,000 clones in the sample, less than 90% were seen once. The sample comprised PBMCs. All receptors derive from a man in his forties in good health and CMV-seronegative.

The chain employs TRBV29-1 and TRBJ1-4; tentatively, D is TRBD1 (5 bases). Between the trimmed V and J ends, which lost 3 bases and 3 bases, there was a span of 11 bases. The germline V gene has CDR1 SQVTM and CDR2 ANQGSEA. The CDR3 consists of 14 residues. The CDR3 nucleotides are TGCAGCGTTGATGGAGGGGCGGCTAATGAAAAACTGTTTTTT. Its translation is CSVDGGAANEKLFF.

V gene TRBV27 combines with J gene TRBJ2-3; 7 nucleotides align to TRBD2. The CDR3 spans 14 residues. Unmatched junction bases numbered 10, after V lost 8 bases and J lost 5 bases. The germline CDR1 and CDR2 sequences are MNHEY and SMNVEV (reference sequence). DNA for the CDR3: TGTGCCAGCCGACCGGGGGGTAGTGTAGATACGCAGTATTTT. Amino acids: CASRPGGSVDTQYF.

The chain couples TRBV7-2 to TRBJ1-3; maybe TRBD1 (5 bases). The ends were cut back, 4 bases at V and 4 bases at J, with 17 bases in the middle. CDR1 and CDR2 from the germline V gene are SGHTA and FQGNSA. The CDR3 length is 16 residues. The CDR3 spells CASSYYQGRGGNTIYF. The CDR3, as DNA: TGTGCCAGCAGCTACTATCAGGGCAGAGGAGGAAACACCATATATTTT. The full variable domain, rest sourced from reference TRBV7-2 and TRBJ1-3, is GAGVSQSPSNKVTEKGKDVELRCDPISGHTALYWYRQSLGQGLEFLIYFQGNSAPDKSGLPSDRFSAERTGGSVSTLTIQRTQQEDSAVYLCASSYYQGRGGNTIYFGEGSWLTVV.

This sequence joins TRBV7-9 and TRBJ2-7; D gene uncertain. Germline V gene sequence: CDR1 SEHNR, CDR2 FQNEAQ (reference sequence). There are 13 residues in the CDR3. Trimming removed 3 bases from V and 6 bases from J, with 12 bases in between. In DNA form, the CDR3 reads TGTGCCAGCAGCTTCCCCCCATCCATCGAGCAGTACTTC. It encodes CASSFPPSIEQYF.

The chain employs TRBV11-1 and TRBJ2-5; 9 positions match TRBD1. V lost 0 bases, J lost 5 bases, and 4 bases stayed unmatched. The CDR3 length is 15 residues. Germline CDR1 and CDR2: SGHAT and FQDESV (reference sequence). This CDR3 reads CASSLAGDRGETQYF. Here the CDR3 DNA reads TGTGCCAGCAGCTTAGCAGGAGACAGGGGGGAGACCCAGTACTTC. The full variable domain, rest sourced from reference TRBV11-1 and TRBJ2-5, is EAEVAQSPRYKITEKSQAVAFWCDPISGHATLYWYRQILGQGPELLVQFQDESVVDDSQLPKDRFSAERLKGVDSTLKIQPAELGDSAMYLCASSLAGDRGETQYFGPGTRLLVL.

The V gene is TRBV27, the J gene TRBJ1-4, with 7 positions matching TRBD1. Per germline, CDR1 MNHEY and CDR2 SMNVEV (reference sequence). The CDR3 is made up of 14 amino acids. The V gene end was trimmed by 6 bases and the J gene end by 4 bases; junction bases not matched to a gene: 5. CDR3 amino acids: CASRSGGINEKLFF. The DNA of the CDR3 is TGTGCCAGCAGATCAGGGGGGATTAATGAAAAACTGTTTTTT.

V gene TRBV14 combines with J gene TRBJ2-5; 8 bases are shared with TRBD2. The junction had 9 bases not matched to a gene; V was cut back by 1 base and J by 11 bases. CDR1 SGHDN and CDR2 FVKESK come from the germline V gene. This CDR3 contains 14 residues. CDR3 DNA: TGTGCCAGCAGCCAAGGGGCGCGGGGGGCCCAGCAGTACTTC. Protein sequence: CASSQGARGAQQYF.

V usage is TRBV27 and J usage is TRBJ1-1; maybe TRBD1 (6 bases). V was shortened by 2 bases and J by 3 bases, with 16 bases between the two germline ends. There are 16 residues in the CDR3. Germline assignment: CDR1 MNHEY and CDR2 SMNVEV (reference sequence). Written as DNA, the CDR3 is TGTGCCAGCAGTTTAAAGTACAGGGATTCGGACACTGAAGCTTTCTTT. It translates to CASSLKYRDSDTEAFF.

The rearrangement links TRBV4-3 to TRBJ1-2, with 8 bases lining up with TRBD1. Germline V CDR1 and CDR2: LGHNA, YSLEER. The ends lost 4 bases at V and 7 bases at J; junction bases unmatched: 8. This CDR3 is 14 amino acids long. For the CDR3, the DNA is TGCGCCAGCAGCCCGGGACAGGCCCCTCGTGGCTACACCTTC. Translation: CASSPGQAPRGYTF.

The chain uses TRBV19 and TRBJ2-5; tentatively, D is TRBD2 (5 bases). Germline V CDR1 and CDR2: LNHDA, SQIVND (reference sequence). CDR3 length: 12 amino acids. Deletions cut 8 bases from V and 0 bases from J, with 7 bases between. CDR3 DNA sequence: TGTGCCAGTTCTAGCAACCAAGAGACCCAGTACTTC. Translating it yields CASSSNQETQYF.

This clone was recorded once. The CDR3 sequence is CASSLGDSYYTF. The CDR3, as DNA: TGCGCCAGCAGCTTGGGGGACAGTTACTACACCTTC. The chain carries TRBV5-1 and TRBJ1-2; 7 nucleotides match TRBD1. CDR3 length: 12 amino acids. Germline V gene data show CDR1 as SGHRS and CDR2 as YFSETQ. Trimming cost V 0 bases and J 10 bases; bases outside gene matches: 3.